A single sample gave rise to the 13 T cell receptor beta chains below, sequenced in a study of cytomegalovirus exposure and HLA in healthy donors (dated by TCRdb to between 2016 and 2019). Libraries were made using the immunoSEQ multiplex PCR assay. The multiplex PCR relied on a mix of 60 forward primers for TCR Vbeta segments and 13 reverse primers for TCR Jbeta segments. TCRdb took this table from immuneACCESS and kept in-frame rearrangements with V and J called. Such tables lack part of the clones; where checked against another copy, unresolved V genes explain under half of the gap, and the rest is unexplained. Present in this sample are about 160,000 clones, 84% of which were seen just once. Clones ranked in the top ten supply about 6% of the sample. Sequenced: PBMCs. The source is a man aged 50-60 years in good health and CMV-seropositive.

V is TRBV4-1 and J is TRBJ2-7; D possibly corresponds to TRBD2 (5 bases). Deletions cut 2 bases from V and 5 bases from J, with 16 bases between. The CDR3 is 15 amino acids. Looked up from germline, CDR1 is MGHRA and CDR2 is YSYEKL. CDR3 coding DNA: TGCGCCAGCAGCCAACAAGAGGGAATAAACGACGAGCAGTACTTC. Amino acids: CASSQQEGINDEQYF.

This chain joins TRBV7-9 and TRBJ2-7; D is uncertain. The CDR3 is 11 amino acids. V lost 1 base, J lost 7 bases, and 5 bases lay in between. Germline loops: CDR1 SEHNR, CDR2 FQNEAQ (reference sequence). The CDR3 protein is CASSLGAEQYF. The CDR3 nucleotides read TGTGCCAGCAGCTTAGGCGCAGAGCAGTACTTC. Combining the CDR3 with reference TRBV7-9 and TRBJ2-7 gives the whole variable domain DTGVSQNPRHKITKRGQNVTFRCDPISEHNRLYWYRQTLGQGPEFLTYFQNEAQLEKSRLLSDRFSAERPKGSFSTLEIQRTEQGDSAMYLCASSLGAEQYFGPGTRLTVT.

The chain links TRBV27 to TRBJ2-1, with TRBD2 as a possible D gene (5 bases). The CDR3 runs to 13 residues. Germline V gene sequence: CDR1 MNHEY, CDR2 SMNVEV (reference sequence). Between the trimmed V and J ends, which lost 6 bases and 2 bases, there was a span of 8 bases. CDR3 coding DNA: TGTGCCAGCAGGGCGGGCGCCTACAATGAGCAGTTCTTC. It specifies CASRAGAYNEQFF.

This chain joins TRBV9 and TRBJ2-3, with D perhaps TRBD1 (6 bases). CDR3 length: 11 amino acids. V was cut by 7 bases and J by 10 bases, with 13 bases left in between. Germline V gene data show CDR1 as SGDLS and CDR2 as YYNGEE. The CDR3 sequence is CASGGVRAQYF. As DNA, the CDR3 is TGTGCCAGCGGGGGCGTGCGGGCGCAGTATTTT. Complete variable domain (other parts from reference TRBV9 and TRBJ2-3): DSGVTQTPKHLITATGQRVTLRCSPRSGDLSVYWYQQSLDQGLQFLIQYYNGEERAKGNILERFSAQQFPDLHSELNLSSLELGDSALYFCASGGVRAQYFGPGTRLTVL.

The rearrangement links TRBV6-1 to TRBJ2-7; the match to TRBD2 covers 8 bases. The CDR3 length is 17 residues. Per the germline V gene, CDR1 is MNHNS and CDR2 is SASEGT. V gave up 0 bases and J gave up 3 bases; unmatched junction bases: 10. The CDR3 here is CASSEALGTSEFYEQYF. In DNA form, the CDR3 reads TGTGCCAGCAGTGAAGCGCTCGGGACTAGTGAATTCTACGAGCAGTACTTC.

This chain connects TRBV15 to TRBJ2-5, with TRBD1 matching 7 bases. The J segment lost 7 bases and the V segment lost 0 bases, leaving 8 bases of the junction unmatched. CDR1 is LNHNV and CDR2 is YYDKDF in the germline V gene (reference sequence). This CDR3 region has 15 residues. CDR3 DNA: TGTGCCACCAGCAGAGAACCCGACAGGGTAGGGACCCAGTACTTC. Its protein is CATSREPDRVGTQYF.

V and J are TRBV2 and TRBJ1-5; D not resolved. V dropped 3 bases and J dropped 5 bases, with 11 bases sitting between them. Germline CDR1 and CDR2: SNHLY and FYNNEI. This CDR3 is built from 14 residues. The CDR3 protein is CASSEAFGDQPQHF. In DNA form, the CDR3 reads TGTGCCAGCAGTGAGGCCTTCGGGGATCAGCCCCAGCATTTT.

As to this clone: In the same sample, other DNA sequences code for this CDR3. The V and J genes are TRBV11-3 and TRBJ1-1; D remains unclear. Trimming pared 3 bases from V and 4 bases from J, leaving 6 bases between. Germline CDR1 reads SGHNT; CDR2 reads YENEEA. The CDR3 consists of 12 residues. The CDR3 protein is CASSFLSTEAFF. As DNA, the CDR3 is TGTGCCAGCAGCTTTTTGAGCACTGAAGCTTTCTTT.

V is TRBV7-9 and J is TRBJ2-7; 9 nucleotides match TRBD1. This CDR3 has 14 residues. The trim removed 4 bases at V and 4 bases at J, leaving 5 bases unmatched. CDR1 SEHNR and CDR2 FQNEAQ come from the germline V gene (reference sequence). The CDR3 here is CASSSGDRAYEQYF. CDR3 DNA: TGTGCCAGCAGCTCCGGGGACAGGGCGTACGAGCAGTACTTC.

The rearrangement uses TRBV2 and TRBJ1-3; D is possibly TRBD1 (5 bases). V lost 6 bases to trimming and J lost 3 bases, with 12 bases between them. CDR3 size: 14 residues. In germline, CDR1 is SNHLY, CDR2 FYNNEI. CDR3 nucleotides: TGTGCCAGCAGGGCCCGGACAAATGGAAACACCATATATTTT. Protein: CASRARTNGNTIYF.

The chain combines TRBV27 with TRBJ1-1; D not resolved. V shed 0 bases and J shed 0 bases, with 11 bases lying between them. Looked up from germline, CDR1 is MNHEY and CDR2 is SMNVEV (reference sequence). The CDR3 has 16 residues. The CDR3 DNA reads TGTGCCAGCAGTTTATCGGGAGGGATTATGAACACTGAAGCTTTCTTT. It encodes CASSLSGGIMNTEAFF.

The CDR3 DNA sequence: TGTGCCTGGAGCCCAGGGACTAGCGGGAGTTATGAGCAGTTCTTC. This encodes CAWSPGTSGSYEQFF. This sequence joins TRBV30 and TRBJ2-1; 14 positions match TRBD2. This CDR3 contains 15 residues. Unmatched junction bases numbered 6, after V lost 3 bases and J lost 8 bases. Looked up from germline, CDR1 is GTSNPN and CDR2 is SVGIG (reference sequence). The full variable domain, its missing parts supplied by reference TRBV30 and TRBJ2-1, is SQTIHQWPATLVQPVGSPLSLECTVEGTSNPNLYWYRQAAGRGLQLLFYSVGIGQISSEVPQNLSASRPQDRQFILSSKKLLLSDSGFYLCAWSPGTSGSYEQFFGPGTRLTVL.

The chain is built from TRBV4-1 and TRBJ2-1; D uncertain. Germline V gives CDR1 MGHRA, CDR2 YSYEKL. This CDR3 comprises 14 residues. Trimming left V 0 bases short and J 6 bases short, with 9 bases between. CDR3 nucleotides: TGCGCCAGCAGCCAAGATACATCGGGCAATGAGCAGTTCTTC. Protein product: CASSQDTSGNEQFF.